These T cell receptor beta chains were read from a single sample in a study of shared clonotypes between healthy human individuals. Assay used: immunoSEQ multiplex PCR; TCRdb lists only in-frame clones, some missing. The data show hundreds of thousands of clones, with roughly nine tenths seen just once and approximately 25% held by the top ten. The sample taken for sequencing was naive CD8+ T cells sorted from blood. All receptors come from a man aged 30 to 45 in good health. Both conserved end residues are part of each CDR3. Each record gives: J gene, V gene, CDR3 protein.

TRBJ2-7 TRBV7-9 CASSSIRTSGQPPYEQYF
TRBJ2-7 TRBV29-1 CSVLLAGYYEQYF
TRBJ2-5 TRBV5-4 CASSSFGLAGVETQYF
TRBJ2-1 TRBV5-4 CASTTELAHYNEQFF
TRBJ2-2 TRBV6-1 CASSGGTSPAGELFF
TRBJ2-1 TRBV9 CASSEIAGGHNEQFF
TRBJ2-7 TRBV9 CASSVTPSGTYEQYF
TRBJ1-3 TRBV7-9 CASRPRDRDYTIYF
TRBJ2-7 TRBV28 CASSPGLAGIHYEQYF
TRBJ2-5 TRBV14 CASSHPNAQETQYF
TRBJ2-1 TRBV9 CASSVSVLADNNEQFF
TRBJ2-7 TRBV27 CASSLQNRQGDYEQYF
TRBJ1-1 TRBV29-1 CSGSDVVNTEAFF
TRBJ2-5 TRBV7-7 CASSPPSDETQYF
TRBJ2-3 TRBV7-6 CASSLLGSTDTQYF
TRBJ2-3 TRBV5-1 CASSRLGTAGGTDTQYF
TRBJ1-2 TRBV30 CAWNADRWGEGYTF
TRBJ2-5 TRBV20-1 CKASKTQYF
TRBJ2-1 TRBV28 CASTTFAGLAGHQGGNEQFF
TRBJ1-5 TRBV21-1 CASSTGQGANQPQHF
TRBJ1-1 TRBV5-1 CASSLWTVEGRDSAFF
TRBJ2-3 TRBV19 CASSIRGIGTDTQYF
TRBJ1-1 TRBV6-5 CASKSDRQEAFF
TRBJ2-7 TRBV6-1 CASSLTGSESYEQYF
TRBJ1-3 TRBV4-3 CASSRDRDGNTIYF
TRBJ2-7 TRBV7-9 CASSLTYYEQYF
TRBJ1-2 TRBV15 CATSSDRSGYGYTF
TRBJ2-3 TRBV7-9 CASSFPKGRDTQYF
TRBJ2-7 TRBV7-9 CASSLVEQYF
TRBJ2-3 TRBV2 CASRGGSIDTQYF
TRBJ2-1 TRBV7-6 CASSRPRTALSRSYNEQFF
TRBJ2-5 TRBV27 CASSLWGGQETQYF
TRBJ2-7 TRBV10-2 CASSGSYEQYF
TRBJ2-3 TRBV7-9 CASSSPGGGWRPDTQYF
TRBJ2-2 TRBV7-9 CASSLPETGELFF
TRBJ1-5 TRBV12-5 CASGLAQGLENQPQHF
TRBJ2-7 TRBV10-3 CATATGVTEQYF
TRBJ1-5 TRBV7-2 CASSPRGRVIINQPQHF
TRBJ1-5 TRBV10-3 CAISESEGGYQPQHF
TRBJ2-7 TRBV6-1 CANGEAYEQYF
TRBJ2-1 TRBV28 CASSLWATDTRSNNEQFF
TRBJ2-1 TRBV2 CASSLGTGGVYNEQFF
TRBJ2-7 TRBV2 CASRASDRRYEQYF
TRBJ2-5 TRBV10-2 CASSGRSYQETQYF
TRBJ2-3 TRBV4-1 CASSRTKGTDTQYF
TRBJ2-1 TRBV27 CASSKGDEQFF
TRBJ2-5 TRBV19 CASSILGDALKETQYF
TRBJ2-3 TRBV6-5 CASSYIFGGDTQYF
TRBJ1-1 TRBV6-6 CASRPGTEAFF
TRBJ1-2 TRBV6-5 CASSYGSGGLHYGYTF
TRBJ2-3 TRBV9 CASSPEGGGADTQYF
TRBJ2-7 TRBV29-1 CSVGATDRGGYEQYF
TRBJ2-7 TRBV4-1 CASSQSGSYEQYF